One T cell receptor beta chain is described in this entry. Here immunoSEQ multiplex PCR was the method, and the copy in TCRdb shows in-frame clones only, minus some. The sample has around 50,000 clones, over 65% seen once. The data derive from a study of blood T cell repertoires in COVID-19. The overall study: Some COVID-19 samples were acute and others convalescent; all came from the United States, Italy and Spain. Sample material is recorded as cDNA or gDNA derived from T cells, B-cell-depleted T cells, or PBMCs.

The CDR3 has 16 amino acids. The J segment lost 3 bases and the V segment lost 7 bases, leaving 10 bases of the junction unmatched. Germline values: CDR1 SNHLY, CDR2 FYNNEI. The chain has TRBV2 and TRBJ2-4, with 9 bases identical to TRBD1. The source is a human donor in a cohort sampled during active COVID-19. The source material was peripheral blood. The CDR3 is CASTSPGTGFKNIQYF. The CDR3 DNA reads TGTGCCAGCACCAGTCCCGGGACAGGGTTCAAAAACATTCAGTACTTC.